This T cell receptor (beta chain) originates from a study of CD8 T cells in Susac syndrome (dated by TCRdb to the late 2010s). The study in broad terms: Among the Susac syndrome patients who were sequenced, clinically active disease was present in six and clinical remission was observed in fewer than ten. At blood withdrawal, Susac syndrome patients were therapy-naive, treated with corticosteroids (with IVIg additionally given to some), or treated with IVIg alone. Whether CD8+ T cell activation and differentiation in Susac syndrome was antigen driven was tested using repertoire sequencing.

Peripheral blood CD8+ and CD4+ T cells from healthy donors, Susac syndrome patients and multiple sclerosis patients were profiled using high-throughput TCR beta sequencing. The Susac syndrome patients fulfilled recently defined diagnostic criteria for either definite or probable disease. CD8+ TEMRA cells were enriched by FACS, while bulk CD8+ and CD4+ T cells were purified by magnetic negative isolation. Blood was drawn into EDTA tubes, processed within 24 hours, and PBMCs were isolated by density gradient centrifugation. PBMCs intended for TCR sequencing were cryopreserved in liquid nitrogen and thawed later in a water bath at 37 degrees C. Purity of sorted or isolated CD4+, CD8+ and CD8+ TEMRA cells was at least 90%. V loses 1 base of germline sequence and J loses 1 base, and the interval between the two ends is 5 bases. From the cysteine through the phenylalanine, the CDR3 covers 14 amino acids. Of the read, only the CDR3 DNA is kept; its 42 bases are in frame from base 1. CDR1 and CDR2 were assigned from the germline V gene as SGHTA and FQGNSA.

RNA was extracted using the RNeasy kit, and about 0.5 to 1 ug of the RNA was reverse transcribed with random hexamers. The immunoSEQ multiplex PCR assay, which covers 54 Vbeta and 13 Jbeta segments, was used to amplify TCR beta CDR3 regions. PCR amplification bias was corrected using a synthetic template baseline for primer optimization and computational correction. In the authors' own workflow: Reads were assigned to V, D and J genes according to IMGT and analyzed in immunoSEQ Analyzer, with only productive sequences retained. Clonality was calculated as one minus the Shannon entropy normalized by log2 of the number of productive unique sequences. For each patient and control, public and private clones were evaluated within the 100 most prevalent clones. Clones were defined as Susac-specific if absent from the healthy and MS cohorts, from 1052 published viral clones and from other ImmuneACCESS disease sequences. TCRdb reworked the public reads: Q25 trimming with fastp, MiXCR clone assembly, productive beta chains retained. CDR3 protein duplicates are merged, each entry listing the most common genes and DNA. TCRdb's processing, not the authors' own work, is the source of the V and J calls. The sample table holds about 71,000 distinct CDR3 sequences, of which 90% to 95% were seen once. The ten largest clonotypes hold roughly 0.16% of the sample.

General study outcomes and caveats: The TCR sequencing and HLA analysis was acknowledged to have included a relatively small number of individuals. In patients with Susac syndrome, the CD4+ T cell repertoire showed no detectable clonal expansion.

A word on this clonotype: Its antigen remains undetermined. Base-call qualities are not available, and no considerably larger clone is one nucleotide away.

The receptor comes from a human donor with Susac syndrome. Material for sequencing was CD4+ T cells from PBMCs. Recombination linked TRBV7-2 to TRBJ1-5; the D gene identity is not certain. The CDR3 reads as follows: CASSLEFSNQPQHF. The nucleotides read TGTGCCAGCAGCTTAGAATTCAGCAATCAGCCCCAGCATTTT.